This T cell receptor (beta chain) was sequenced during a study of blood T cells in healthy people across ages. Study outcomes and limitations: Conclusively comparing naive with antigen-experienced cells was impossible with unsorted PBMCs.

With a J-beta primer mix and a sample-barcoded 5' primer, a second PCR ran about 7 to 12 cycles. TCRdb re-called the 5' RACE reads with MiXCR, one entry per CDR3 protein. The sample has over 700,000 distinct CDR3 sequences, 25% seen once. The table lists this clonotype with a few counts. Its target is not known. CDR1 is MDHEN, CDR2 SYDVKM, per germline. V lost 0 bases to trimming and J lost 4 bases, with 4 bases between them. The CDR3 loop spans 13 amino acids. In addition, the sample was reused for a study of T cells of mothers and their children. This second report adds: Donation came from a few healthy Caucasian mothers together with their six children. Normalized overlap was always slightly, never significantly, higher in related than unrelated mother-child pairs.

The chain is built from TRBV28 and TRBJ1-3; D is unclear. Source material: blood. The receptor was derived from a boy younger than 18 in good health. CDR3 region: CASSLWGGNTIYF. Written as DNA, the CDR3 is TGTGCCAGCAGTTTATGGGGGGGAAACACCATATATTTT.